One and the same sample provided the 22 T cell receptor beta chains below, sequenced in a study of human T cells and chemical hapten exposure. TCRdb processed the RACE reads anew with MiXCR; each CDR3 protein has one entry. This sample carries about 42,000 distinct CDR3 sequences, more than 8.5% of them seen once, and the ten largest clones take approximately 15%. Time point given: patch test 2, 6 weeks after DPC sensitization. Described treatment: therapeutic diphenylcyclopropenone sensitization with weekly scalp DPC. Sequencing was performed on whole blood, taken in connection with sensitization to the hapten diphenylcyclopropenone (DPC). Every receptor here comes from a woman aged 40 to 50 with alopecia areata. Some clones in this sample may be carry-over from other donors' samples.

The rearrangement joins TRBV2 to TRBJ2-7, with D possibly matching TRBD1 (6 bases). Deletions cut 7 bases from V and 2 bases from J, with 18 bases between. The CDR3 consists of 15 residues. In germline, CDR1 is SNHLY, CDR2 FYNNEI. The DNA for the CDR3 is TGTGCCAGCACGACCGGGACATACGTCGCCTACGAGCAGTACTTC. This codes for CASTTGTYVAYEQYF.

The rearrangement uses TRBV12-3 or TRBV12-4 and TRBJ1-5, with D possibly matching TRBD1 (5 bases). Deletions cut 2 bases from V and 5 bases from J, with 7 bases between. CDR3 size: 13 residues. In DNA form, the CDR3 reads TGTGCCAGCAGTTTACTAGGGGATCAGCCCCAGCATTTT. This gives the protein CASSLLGDQPQHF.

This clonotype has at least ten counts. J is TRBJ1-6 and V is TRBV6-1; D call uncertain. V was clipped by 1 base and J by 12 bases, with 10 bases between them. Looked up from germline, CDR1 is MNHNS and CDR2 is SASEGT. The length of the CDR3 is 13 residues. CDR3 region: CASSEVRDKPLHF. CDR3 DNA: TGTGCCAGCAGTGAAGTTAGGGATAAACCCCTCCACTTT.

There are a few counts of this clonotype. Germline and junction disagree at one end, which may indicate a read error. The chain employs TRBV16 and TRBJ2-4; TRBD2 might be the D (5 bases). The CDR3 loop spans 12 amino acids. Germline CDR1 reads KGHSY; CDR2 reads FQNENV. The CDR3 is CASNQTSRDQYF. As DNA, the CDR3 is TGTGCCAGCAACCAAACGTCCCGGGATCAGTACTTC.

This clonotype was recorded only once. The chain carries TRBV7-8 and TRBJ1-1, with 11 bases fitting TRBD1. CDR3 length: 16 residues. V trimming: 3 bases; J trimming: 1 base; junction bases outside the gene matches: 4. Germline V gene sequence: CDR1 SGHVS, CDR2 FQNEAQ. The CDR3 sequence is CASSFRDRGANTEAFF. CDR3 DNA sequence: TGTGCCAGCAGCTTCCGGGACAGGGGGGCGAACACTGAAGCTTTCTTT.

This clonotype was counted ten times or more. The chain employs TRBV7-2 and TRBJ2-3; 10 bases are shared with TRBD2. V lost 5 bases, J lost 1 base, and 6 bases stayed unmatched. CDR3 length: 16 residues. Germline V CDR1 and CDR2: SGHTA, FQGNSA. The chain's CDR3 is CASSLYTSGGTDTQYF. The DNA of the CDR3 is TGTGCCAGCAGCCTCTATACTAGCGGGGGCACAGATACGCAGTATTTT.

This clonotype was found many times. The CDR3 spells CASSFHGGKVTEAFF. Written as DNA, the CDR3 is TGCGCCAGCAGCTTCCACGGAGGGAAGGTCACTGAAGCTTTCTTT. The chain uses TRBV5-1 and TRBJ1-1; no clear D. Germline V gene data show CDR1 as SGHRS and CDR2 as YFSETQ. The CDR3 extends over 15 amino acids. V was clipped by 2 bases and J by 4 bases, with 15 bases between them.

This clonotype was observed a few times. The V gene is TRBV2, the J gene TRBJ1-2; 8 bases are shared with TRBD1. Germline V gene data show CDR1 as SNHLY and CDR2 as FYNNEI. This CDR3 is built from 13 residues. J lost 5 bases, V lost 5 bases, and 4 bases had no gene match. The CDR3 DNA reads as TGTGCCAGCAGTCGGACAGGGCCGTATGGCTACACCTTC. It is translated as CASSRTGPYGYTF.

The gene calls are TRBV19 and TRBJ2-3; D remains ambiguous. Germline V gene lookup returns CDR1 LNHDA and CDR2 SQIVND (reference sequence). The CDR3 consists of 14 residues. Deletions cut 3 bases from V and 0 bases from J, with 7 bases between. The CDR3 DNA follows: TGTGCCAGTAGTATCGGCCCTAGCACAGATACGCAGTATTTT. It translates to CASSIGPSTDTQYF.

This clonotype was recorded at least ten times. As DNA, the CDR3 is TGTGCCAGCAGTTTAGCCCGACCGATGTCCTCCTCTGGAAACACCATATATTTT. It specifies CASSLARPMSSSGNTIYF. The chain uses TRBV12-3 or TRBV12-4 and TRBJ1-3; D gene unclear. The CDR3 contains 18 residues. Deletions cut 0 bases from V and 0 bases from J, with 15 bases between.

This clonotype was picked up a small number of times. The chain employs TRBV2 and TRBJ1-1; 7 bases map to TRBD1. CDR1 is SNHLY and CDR2 is FYNNEI in the germline V gene. The CDR3 has 15 residues. The V gene end was trimmed by 0 bases and the J gene end by 11 bases; junction bases not matched to a gene: 12. This chain's CDR3 is CASSEAEDREDRAFF. CDR3 DNA: TGTGCCAGCAGTGAAGCAGAAGACAGGGAGGATAGGGCTTTCTTT.

This clonotype was counted many times. The rearrangement links TRBV6-2 or TRBV6-3 to TRBJ1-2; 7 nucleotides align to TRBD1. CDR3 length: 15 residues. The V and J ends lost 2 bases and 4 bases, in that order; junction bases with no gene match: 7. CDR1 is MNHEY, CDR2 SVGEGT, per germline. As DNA, the CDR3 is TGTGCCAGCAGTTACGTCCGGGACAGCTTCTATGGCTACACCTTC. As protein: CASSYVRDSFYGYTF.

This clonotype was found many times. The V gene is TRBV20-1, the J gene TRBJ2-3; a weak D match, TRBD2 (5 bases). This CDR3 is 11 amino acids long. CDR1 is DFQATT and CDR2 is SNEGSKA in the germline V gene (reference sequence). Written as DNA, the CDR3 is TGCAGCGGGGAGACCACAGATACGCAGTATTTT. Protein: CSGETTDTQYF.

This clonotype was recorded at least ten times. The chain has TRBV4-3 and TRBJ1-6, with D possibly being TRBD1 (6 bases). The CDR3 has 15 amino acids. The V end was cut by 0 bases, the J end by 10 bases, with 13 bases between. Germline loops: CDR1 LGHNA, CDR2 YSLEER. CDR3 loop: CASSQDYRVESPLHF. The CDR3 nucleotides are TGCGCCAGCAGCCAAGACTACAGGGTGGAATCACCCCTCCACTTT.

Many counts were recorded for this clonotype. The chain uses TRBV5-1 and TRBJ1-5, with a possible D match to TRBD1 (5 bases). Between the trimmed V and J ends, which lost 5 bases and 3 bases, there was a span of 12 bases. The CDR3 is made up of 14 amino acids. Germline V gives CDR1 SGHRS, CDR2 YFSETQ. The CDR3 DNA is TGCGCCAGCAGTGTCTCGGGGGACAATCAGCCCCAGCATTTT. It codes for CASSVSGDNQPQHF.

On this clonotype: Being one base from a much bigger clone, this may be a read error. V and J are TRBV9 and TRBJ2-3; 8 bases line up with TRBD2. Germline CDR1 reads SGDLS; CDR2 reads YYNGEE. This CDR3 region has 14 residues. The V and J ends lost 6 bases and 1 base, in that order; junction bases with no gene match: 4. CDR3 DNA sequence: TGTGCCAGCACTGCCGGGGGGGGCACAGATACGCAGTATTTT. This codes for CASTAGGGTDTQYF.

This clonotype has ten or more counts. V is TRBV7-3 and J is TRBJ1-6; 12 positions match TRBD1. V dropped 0 bases and J dropped 11; count of bases not matched to a gene: 5. The germline V gene encodes CDR1 SGHTA and CDR2 FQGTGA. This CDR3 has 16 amino acids. The CDR3 loop is CASSLTGQGAFAPLHF. The CDR3 bases are TGTGCCAGCAGCTTAACGGGACAGGGGGCGTTTGCACCCCTCCACTTT.

The V call is TRBV20-1, the J call TRBJ2-7; no firm D call. The CDR3 totals 13 residues. The germline V and J ends were trimmed by 5 bases and 0 bases, with 11 bases remaining between them. CDR1 DFQATT and CDR2 SNEGSKA come from the germline V gene (reference sequence). This CDR3 reads CSADGLSSYEQYF. The CDR3 region has the DNA TGCAGTGCTGACGGGCTAAGCTCCTACGAGCAGTACTTC.

This clonotype was recorded at least ten times. CDR3 in DNA: TGCAGTGCTAGCCAGGGGGCCAAAAACATTCAGTACTTC. Its protein is CSASQGAKNIQYF. The chain combines TRBV20-1 with TRBJ2-4, with D perhaps TRBD1 (6 bases). CDR3 length: 13 amino acids. The germline V gene has CDR1 DFQATT and CDR2 SNEGSKA (reference sequence). The V end lost 3 bases, the J end lost 1 base, and 7 bases lay between the germline ends.

The sample holds many counts of this clonotype. V usage is TRBV6-2 or TRBV6-3 and J usage is TRBJ2-7; D unclear. CDR1 MNHEY and CDR2 SVGEGT come from the germline V gene. Trimming stripped 0 bases from V and 9 bases from J, with 9 bases between. This CDR3 is 12 amino acids long. The CDR3: CASSYSTRMQYF. The CDR3 nucleotides read TGTGCCAGCAGTTACTCCACGAGGATGCAGTACTTC.

Details on this clonotype: One end of the junction does not line up with germline, which may come from a read error. The J gene is TRBJ1-6, the V gene TRBV7-2, with a tentative D call TRBD1 (6 bases). Germline loops: CDR1 SGHTA, CDR2 FQGNSA. The CDR3 spans 15 residues. The CDR3 sequence: CACSLDRTANSPLHF. The DNA for the CDR3 is TGTGCCTGCAGCTTAGACCGGACAGCTAATTCACCCCTCCACTTT.

This chain uses TRBV7-9 with TRBJ2-4; 7 positions agree with TRBD2. Germline lookup yields CDR1 SEHNR and CDR2 FQNEAQ (reference sequence). The CDR3 length is 13 residues. J gave up 9 bases and V 5 bases, and 7 bases lay outside the gene matches. The DNA for the CDR3 is TGTGCCAGCAGCCCCCGGGAGGCTGGCATTCAGTACTTC. As protein: CASSPREAGIQYF.